The clone carrying this T cell receptor (beta chain) turned up a few times. Its specificity is not known. This record belongs to a study of T cell repertoires in cytomegalovirus infection. Study-wide results and limits: Summed public TCR beta family frequency identified CMV carriers bearing the relevant HLA.

A single record per CDR3 protein comes from TCRdb applying MiXCR to the reads. Counted here are around 210,000 distinct CDR3 sequences, around 6.6% occurring once; the ten biggest clones make up about 6%. Germline V gene data show CDR1 as SQVTM and CDR2 as ANQGSEA. CDR3 size: 11 residues. With 4 bases removed from V and 2 bases from J, the gap between germline ends came to 5 bases. This chain joins TRBV29-1 and TRBJ2-5; D is unresolved. The source is a human donor in good health (CMV status not recorded). Some clones in this sample may be carry-over from other donors' samples. The specimen sequenced was PBMCs. As DNA, the CDR3 is TGCAGCGTTGCTGCTCAAGAGACCCAGTACTTC. The encoded protein is CSVAAQETQYF.